This TCR beta chain is from a study of metastatic and nonmetastatic thyroid tumors. CDR3 size: 14 residues. Germline assignment: CDR1 MNHNS and CDR2 SASEGT. No patient received treatment before thyroid surgery. This clone was picked up many times. A much more abundant neighbour one base away suggests this may be a read error. TCRdb re-analyzed the PCR reads through MiXCR. The sample gives 30,000 to 35,000 clones, roughly 15% of which show up once; roughly 3.2% is in the top ten. This chain connects TRBV6-1 to TRBJ1-4, with D tentatively TRBD1 (5 bases). This clonotype was obtained from a female donor with papillary thyroid cancer or a benign thyroid nodule (not recorded which). Some clones in this sample may be carry-over from other donors' samples. Sequencing was performed on blood. DNA for the CDR3: TGTGCCAGCAGTGAAGCGACAGCTAATGAAGAACTGTTTTTT. This sequence encodes CASSEATANEELFF.